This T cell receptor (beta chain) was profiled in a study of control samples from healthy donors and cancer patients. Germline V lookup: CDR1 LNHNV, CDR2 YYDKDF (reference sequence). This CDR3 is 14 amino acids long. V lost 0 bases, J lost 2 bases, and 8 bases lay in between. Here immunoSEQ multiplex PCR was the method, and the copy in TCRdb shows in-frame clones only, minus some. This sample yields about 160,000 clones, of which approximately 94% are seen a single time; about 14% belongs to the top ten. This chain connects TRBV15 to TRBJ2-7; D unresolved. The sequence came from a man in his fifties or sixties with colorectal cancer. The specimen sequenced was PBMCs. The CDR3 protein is CATSRENGPYEQYF. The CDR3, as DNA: TGTGCCACCAGCAGAGAAAACGGACCCTACGAGCAGTACTTC.